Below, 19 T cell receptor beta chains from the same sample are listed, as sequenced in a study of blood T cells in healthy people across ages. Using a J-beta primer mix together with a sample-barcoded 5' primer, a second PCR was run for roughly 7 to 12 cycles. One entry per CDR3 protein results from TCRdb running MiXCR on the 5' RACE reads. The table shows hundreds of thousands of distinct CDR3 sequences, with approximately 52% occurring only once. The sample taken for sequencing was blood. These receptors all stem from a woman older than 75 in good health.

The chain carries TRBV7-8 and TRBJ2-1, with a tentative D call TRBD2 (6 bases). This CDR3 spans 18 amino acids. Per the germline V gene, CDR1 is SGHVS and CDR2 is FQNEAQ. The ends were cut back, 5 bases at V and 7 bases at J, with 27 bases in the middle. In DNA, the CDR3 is TGTGCCAGCAGCAGGCAGGGTGGCGCGGGGAGCCCCCTGAATGAGCAGTTCTTC. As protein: CASSRQGGAGSPLNEQFF.

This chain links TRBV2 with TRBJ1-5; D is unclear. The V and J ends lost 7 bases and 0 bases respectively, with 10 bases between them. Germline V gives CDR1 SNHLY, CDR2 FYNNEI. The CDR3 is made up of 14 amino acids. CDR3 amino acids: CASNDRFSNQPQHF. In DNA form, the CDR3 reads TGTGCCAGCAATGATCGATTTAGCAATCAGCCCCAGCATTTT.

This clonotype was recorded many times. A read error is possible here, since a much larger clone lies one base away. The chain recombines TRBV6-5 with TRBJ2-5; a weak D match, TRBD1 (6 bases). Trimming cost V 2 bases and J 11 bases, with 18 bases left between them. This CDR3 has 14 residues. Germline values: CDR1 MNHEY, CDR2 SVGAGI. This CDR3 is CASSYPGRGTEQYF. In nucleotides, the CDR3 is TGTGCCAGCAGTTACCCCGGCAGGGGTACTGAGCAGTACTTC.

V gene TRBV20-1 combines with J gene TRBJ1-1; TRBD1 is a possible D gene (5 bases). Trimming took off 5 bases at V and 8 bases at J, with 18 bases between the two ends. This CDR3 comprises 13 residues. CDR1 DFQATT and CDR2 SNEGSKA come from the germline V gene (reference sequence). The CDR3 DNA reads TGCAGTGCTCCTCGCCCGGGGGTTAAAGAAGCTTTCTTT. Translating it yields CSAPRPGVKEAFF.

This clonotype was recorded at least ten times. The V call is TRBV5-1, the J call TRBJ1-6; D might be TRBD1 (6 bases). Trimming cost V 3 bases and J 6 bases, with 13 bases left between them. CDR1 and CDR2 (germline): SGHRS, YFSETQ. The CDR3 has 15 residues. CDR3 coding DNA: TGCGCCAGCAGCTCCGGGACAACCGGTAATTCACCCCTCCACTTT. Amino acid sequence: CASSSGTTGNSPLHF.

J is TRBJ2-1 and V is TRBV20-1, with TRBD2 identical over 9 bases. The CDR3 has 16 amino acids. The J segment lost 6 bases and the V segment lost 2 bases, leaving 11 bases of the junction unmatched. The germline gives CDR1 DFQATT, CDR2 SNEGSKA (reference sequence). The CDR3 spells CSARYRLLAGPNEQFF. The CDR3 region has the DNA TGCAGTGCTAGATATCGGCTCCTAGCGGGGCCCAATGAGCAGTTCTTC.

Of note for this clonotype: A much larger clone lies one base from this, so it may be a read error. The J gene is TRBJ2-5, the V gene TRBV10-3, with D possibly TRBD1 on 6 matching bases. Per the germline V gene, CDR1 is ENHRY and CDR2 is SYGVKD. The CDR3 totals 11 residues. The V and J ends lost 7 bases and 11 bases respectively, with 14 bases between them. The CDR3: CAINPGAVQYF. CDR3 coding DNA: TGTGCCATCAACCCAGGGGCCGTGCAGTACTTC.

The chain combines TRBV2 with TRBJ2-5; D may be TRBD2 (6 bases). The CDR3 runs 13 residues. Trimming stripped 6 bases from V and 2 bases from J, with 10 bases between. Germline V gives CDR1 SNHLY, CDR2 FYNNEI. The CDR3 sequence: CASRGDSQETQYF. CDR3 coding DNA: TGTGCCAGCAGAGGGGACTCTCAAGAGACCCAGTACTTC.

The CDR3 is CASRVVGSGETQYF. Written as DNA, the CDR3 is TGCGCCAGCAGAGTAGTGGGTTCGGGGGAGACCCAGTACTTC. The chain joins TRBV5-1 to TRBJ2-5; the D gene is possibly TRBD2 (5 bases). The germline CDR1 and CDR2 sequences are SGHRS and YFSETQ. V lost 5 bases, J lost 5 bases, and 16 bases lay in between. The CDR3 covers 14 residues.

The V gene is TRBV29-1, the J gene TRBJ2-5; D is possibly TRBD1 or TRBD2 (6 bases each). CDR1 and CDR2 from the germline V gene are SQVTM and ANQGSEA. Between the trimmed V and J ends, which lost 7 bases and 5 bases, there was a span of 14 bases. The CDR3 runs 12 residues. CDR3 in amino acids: CSARGGPETQYF. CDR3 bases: TGCAGCGCCCGTGGGGGGCCGGAGACCCAGTACTTC.

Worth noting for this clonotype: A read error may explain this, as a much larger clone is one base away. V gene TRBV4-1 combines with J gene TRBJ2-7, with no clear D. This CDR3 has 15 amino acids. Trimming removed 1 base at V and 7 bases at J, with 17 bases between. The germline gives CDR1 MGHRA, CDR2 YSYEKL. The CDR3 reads CASSQGFTADTEQYF. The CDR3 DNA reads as TGCGCCAGCAGCCAAGGTTTCACGGCAGACACTGAGCAGTACTTC.

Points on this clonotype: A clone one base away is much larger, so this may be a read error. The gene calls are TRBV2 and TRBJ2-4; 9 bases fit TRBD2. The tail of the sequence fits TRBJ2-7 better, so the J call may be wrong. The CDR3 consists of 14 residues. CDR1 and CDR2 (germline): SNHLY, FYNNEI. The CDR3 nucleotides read TGTGCCCCCAATCCGACTAGCGGATTCTACGAGCAGTACTTC. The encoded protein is CAPNPTSGFYEQYF.

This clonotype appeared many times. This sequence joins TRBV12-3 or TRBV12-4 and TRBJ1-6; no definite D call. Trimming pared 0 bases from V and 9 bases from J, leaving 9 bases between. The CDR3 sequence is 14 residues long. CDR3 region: CASSLAPRASPLHF. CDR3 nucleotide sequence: TGTGCCAGCAGTTTAGCGCCTCGGGCTTCACCCCTCCACTTT.

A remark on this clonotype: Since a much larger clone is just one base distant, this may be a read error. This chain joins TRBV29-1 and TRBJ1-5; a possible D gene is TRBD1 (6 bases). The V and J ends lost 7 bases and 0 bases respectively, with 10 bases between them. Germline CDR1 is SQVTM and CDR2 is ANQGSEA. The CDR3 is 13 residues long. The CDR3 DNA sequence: TGCAGCGCTGCACAGGGTAGCAATCAGCCCCAGCATTTT. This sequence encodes CSAAQGSNQPQHF.

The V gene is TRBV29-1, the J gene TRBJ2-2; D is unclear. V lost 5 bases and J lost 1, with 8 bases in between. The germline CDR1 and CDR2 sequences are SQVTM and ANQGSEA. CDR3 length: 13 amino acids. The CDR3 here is CSVLDKNTGELFF. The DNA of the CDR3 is TGCAGCGTTCTCGACAAGAACACCGGGGAGCTGTTTTTT.

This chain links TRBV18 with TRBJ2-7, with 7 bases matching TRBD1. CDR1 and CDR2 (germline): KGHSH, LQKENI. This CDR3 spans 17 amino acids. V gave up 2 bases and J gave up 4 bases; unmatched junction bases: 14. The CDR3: CASSPSITGKTGYEQYF. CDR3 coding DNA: TGTGCCAGCTCACCATCCATCACGGGCAAGACAGGGTACGAGCAGTACTTC. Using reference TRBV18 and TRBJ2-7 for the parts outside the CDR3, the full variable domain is NAGVMQNPRHLVRRRGQEARLRCSPMKGHSHVYWYRQLPEEGLKFMVYLQKENIIDESGMPKERFSAEFPKEGPSILRIQQVVRGDSAAYFCASSPSITGKTGYEQYFGPGTRLTVT.

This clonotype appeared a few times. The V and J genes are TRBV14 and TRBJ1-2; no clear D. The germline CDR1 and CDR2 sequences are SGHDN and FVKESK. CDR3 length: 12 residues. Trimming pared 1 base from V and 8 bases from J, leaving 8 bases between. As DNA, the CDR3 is TGTGCCAGCAGCCAAGGACGGACCGGCTACACCTTC. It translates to CASSQGRTGYTF.

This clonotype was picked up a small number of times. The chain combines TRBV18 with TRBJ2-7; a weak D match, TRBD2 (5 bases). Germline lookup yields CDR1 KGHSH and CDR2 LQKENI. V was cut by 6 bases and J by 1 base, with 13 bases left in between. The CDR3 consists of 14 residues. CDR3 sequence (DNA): TGTGCCAGCTCCTCTAGCCATTCTTCCTACGAGCAGTACTTC. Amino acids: CASSSSHSSYEQYF. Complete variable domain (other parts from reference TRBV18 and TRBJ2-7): NAGVMQNPRHLVRRRGQEARLRCSPMKGHSHVYWYRQLPEEGLKFMVYLQKENIIDESGMPKERFSAEFPKEGPSILRIQQVVRGDSAAYFCASSSSHSSYEQYFGPGTRLTVT.

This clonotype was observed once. Here the CDR3 DNA reads TGTGCCAGCAGCATAACCGGGACTAGCGGGGACCAAGAGACCCAGTACTTC. Translating gives CASSITGTSGDQETQYF. J is TRBJ2-5 and V is TRBV27, with 13 nucleotides matching TRBD2. The junction had 7 bases not matched to a gene; V was cut back by 6 bases and J by 0 bases. CDR3 length: 17 residues. Germline CDR1 MNHEY, CDR2 SMNVEV (reference sequence).